There are many counts of the clone carrying this T cell receptor (beta chain). Its antigen is still unknown. The read finishes 3 residues shy of the CDR3 end, and the germline J gene is used to complete it. These data originate in a study of T cell clonality in common variable immunodeficiency. Study-wide results and limits: Links between repertoire features and CVID complications were heterogeneity-limited. The cause of increased CVID clonality remains unclear without subpopulation sequencing.

Germline V gives CDR1 MNHEY, CDR2 SVGEGT. This CDR3 comprises 15 residues. After removal of 6 bases from V and 2 bases from J, the junction contained 8 bases not matched to a gene. The protocol was immunoSEQ multiplex PCR, while the TCRdb copy is restricted to in-frame clones and leaves out a portion. The sample presents tens of thousands of clones, none singletons. The V gene is TRBV6-2 or TRBV6-3, the J gene TRBJ2-3, with 7 bases identical to TRBD2. The clonotype was recovered from a person aged 18 to 75 in good health. Sequencing was done on a sample of peripheral blood mononuclear cells. The CDR3 bases that were read are TGTGCCAGCAGCCCCTCGGGGGGACTCACAGATACG. It specifies CASSPSGGLTDT. The full-length CDR3 reads as CASSPSGGLTDTQYF.